One sample yielded the 27 T cell receptor beta chains listed below, sequenced in a study of T-cell reconstitution after alpha-beta-depleted transplantation in children. Preparing the TCRbeta library involved the use of unique molecular identifiers. TCRdb re-called the PCR reads with MiXCR, one entry per CDR3 protein. The sample records more than 500,000 distinct CDR3 sequences, about an eighth being singletons. The starting material was PBMCs, mostly from graft donor cells, obtained 180 days after TCRalphabeta/CD19-depleted stem cell transplant. The receptor source for this set is a female patient aged 2-9 years who had a stem cell transplant for aplastic anemia, so the T cells may come from the graft donor.

V usage is TRBV20-1 and J usage is TRBJ1-1; a weak D match, TRBD1 (6 bases). CDR3 length: 17 residues. Trimming shortened V by 0 bases and J by 0 bases, and 17 bases separated the two germline ends. Germline loops: CDR1 DFQATT, CDR2 SNEGSKA (reference sequence). The CDR3 sequence is CSARDGRRQALNTEAFF. The CDR3 nucleotides are TGCAGTGCTAGAGATGGTAGGAGACAGGCGCTGAACACTGAAGCTTTCTTT.

J is TRBJ2-3 and V is TRBV6-2 or TRBV6-3; TRBD2 matches 9 bases. CDR3 length equals 18 residues. Germline loops: CDR1 MNHEY, CDR2 SVGEGT. Losses at the gene ends were 6 bases for V and 4 bases for J; bases not matched to a gene: 17. CDR3: CASSQDLLAGGPADTQYF. CDR3 coding DNA: TGTGCCAGCAGCCAAGATTTATTGGCGGGAGGGCCTGCAGATACGCAGTATTTT.

This clonotype appeared many times. The CDR3 reads CASSLTGTGNQPQHF. Here the CDR3 DNA reads TGTGCCAGCAGTTTAACCGGAACAGGGAATCAGCCCCAGCATTTT. The chain combines TRBV12-3 or TRBV12-4 with TRBJ1-5; a weak D match, TRBD1 (6 bases). The CDR3 consists of 15 residues. V lost 2 bases to trimming and J lost 4 bases, with 12 bases between them.

The chain is built from TRBV10-2 and TRBJ2-7; either TRBD1 or TRBD2 may supply D (5 bases each). Trimming left V 4 bases short and J 4 bases short, with 14 bases between. The CDR3 contains 14 residues. The V gene's germline CDR1 is WSHSY and CDR2 SAAADI. CDR3 region: CASSGPGTSYEQYV. Here the CDR3 DNA reads TGCGCCAGCAGTGGACCGGGGACGAGTTACGAGCAGTACGTC.

The chain combines TRBV7-2 with TRBJ1-1; a weak D match, TRBD1 (5 bases). This CDR3 region has 13 residues. The germline V gene has CDR1 SGHTA and CDR2 FQGNSA. V lost 6 bases, J lost 8 bases, and 16 bases lay in between. The CDR3 DNA is TGTGCCAGCAGAATGTCCGGGGGGAGGGAAGCTTTCTTT. It codes for CASRMSGGREAFF.

A few counts support this clonotype. The gene calls are TRBV20-1 and TRBJ2-1; 13 bases fit TRBD2. CDR3 length: 15 amino acids. CDR1 is DFQATT and CDR2 is SNEGSKA in the germline V gene (reference sequence). The V and J ends lost 2 bases and 9 bases, in that order; junction bases with no gene match: 7. Written as DNA, the CDR3 is TGCAGTGCTAGAACTAGCGGGAGGGCCGTTGGTGAGCAGTTCTTC. It specifies CSARTSGRAVGEQFF.

The CDR3 spells CASSSSGLAYNEQFF. CDR3 nucleotide sequence: TGTGCCAGCAGCTCCAGCGGCTTAGCCTACAATGAGCAGTTCTTC. The chain carries TRBV7-2 and TRBJ2-1; D possibly corresponds to TRBD2 (5 bases). CDR1 and CDR2 (germline): SGHTA, FQGNSA. CDR3 length: 15 residues. V was trimmed by 4 bases and J by 2 bases, leaving 12 bases between them.

In its sample, this clonotype was seen a few times. The J gene is TRBJ1-1, the V gene TRBV11-2; D is ambiguous. This CDR3 contains 13 residues. Trimming stripped 10 bases from V and 1 base from J, with 13 bases between. CDR1 and CDR2 (germline): SGHAT, FQNNGV. CDR3 in amino acids: CATRFGRNTEAFF. The CDR3 DNA follows: TGTGCCACCAGGTTCGGAAGGAACACTGAAGCTTTCTTT.

This clonotype was counted only a few times. V is TRBV7-9 and J is TRBJ2-1; the match to TRBD1 covers 9 bases. The CDR3 runs to 13 residues. V shed 5 bases and J 8 bases; nucleotides not matched to a gene: 4. Germline V lookup: CDR1 SEHNR, CDR2 FQNEAQ (reference sequence). This chain's CDR3 is CASSPQGAYEQFF. CDR3 nucleotide sequence: TGTGCCAGCAGCCCACAGGGGGCTTATGAGCAGTTCTTC.

This clonotype was recorded a few times. The V gene is TRBV20-1, the J gene TRBJ2-3, with 9 bases that match TRBD1. The V gene's germline CDR1 is DFQATT and CDR2 SNEGSKA (reference sequence). There are 15 residues in the CDR3. V shed 5 bases, J shed 3 bases, and the junction held 9 bases outside the gene matches. The CDR3 DNA reads TGCAGTGCTTACCGGGACAGGGAGCGGACAGATACGCAGTATTTT. Its translation is CSAYRDRERTDTQYF.

This clonotype was picked up a small number of times. CDR3 loop: CASSRSGAPFQETQYF. CDR3 DNA: TGCGCCAGCAGTAGGTCGGGAGCGCCCTTCCAAGAGACCCAGTACTTC. V is TRBV10-2 and J is TRBJ2-5; tentatively, D is TRBD2 (6 bases). The CDR3 length is 16 residues. Per germline, CDR1 WSHSY and CDR2 SAAADI. V was trimmed by 5 bases and J by 1 base, leaving 17 bases between them.

The chain carries TRBV19 and TRBJ2-1; 10 positions agree with TRBD2. The CDR3 contains 17 residues. Germline values: CDR1 LNHDA, CDR2 SQIVND (reference sequence). The junction had 8 bases not matched to a gene; V was cut back by 3 bases and J by 3 bases. The CDR3 DNA is TGTGCCAGTAGTATTAGCCTAGCGGGAGCGAGCTACAATGAGCAGTTCTTC. Protein product: CASSISLAGASYNEQFF.

This clonotype occurred a few times. The CDR3 loop reads CASGLPDYNEQFF. CDR3 in DNA: TGTGCCAGCGGGTTACCCGACTACAATGAGCAGTTCTTC. The gene calls are TRBV6-5 and TRBJ2-1; no clear D gene. Germline loops: CDR1 MNHEY, CDR2 SVGAGI. The V end lost 8 bases, the J end lost 3 bases, and 11 bases lay between the germline ends. The CDR3 length is 13 residues.

The chain joins TRBV2 to TRBJ2-1; 10 nucleotides match TRBD2. There are 14 residues in the CDR3. Per the germline V gene, CDR1 is SNHLY and CDR2 is FYNNEI. V shed 5 bases and J 7 bases; nucleotides not matched to a gene: 5. This CDR3 reads CASSTLAGRNEQFF. CDR3 nucleotide sequence: TGTGCCAGCAGTACACTAGCGGGGCGAAATGAGCAGTTCTTC.

This clonotype showed up many times. This chain connects TRBV7-2 to TRBJ2-7; 8 nucleotides match TRBD1. Trimming cost V 7 bases and J 5 bases; bases outside gene matches: 7. This CDR3 has 13 residues. Per the germline V gene, CDR1 is SGHTA and CDR2 is FQGNSA. CDR3 bases: TGTGCCAGCACAACACAGGGGGAGAACGAGCAGTACTTC. Its protein product is CASTTQGENEQYF.

This chain links TRBV6-5 with TRBJ1-2, with 8 bases identical to TRBD1. The CDR3 sequence is 16 residues long. J lost 3 bases, V lost 1 base, and 7 bases had no gene match. Germline V lookup: CDR1 MNHEY, CDR2 SVGAGI. CDR3 nucleotides: TGTGCCAGCAGTTACTGGTGGACAGGGACGGACTATGGCTACACCTTC. Translation: CASSYWWTGTDYGYTF.

The chain employs TRBV20-1 and TRBJ2-1, with 9 bases lining up with TRBD2. Germline CDR1 is DFQATT and CDR2 is SNEGSKA (reference sequence). V shed 6 bases and J 8 bases; nucleotides not matched to a gene: 11. The CDR3 is 14 amino acids. This CDR3 is CSAPRAGGYDEQFF. The CDR3 nucleotides read TGCAGTGCCCCCAGGGCGGGAGGGTACGATGAGCAGTTCTTC.

Only a few counts were recorded for this clonotype. This CDR3 reads CSARDQRGGNEQFF. In DNA form, the CDR3 reads TGCAGTGCTAGAGATCAGCGGGGGGGCAATGAGCAGTTCTTC. This chain joins TRBV20-1 and TRBJ2-1; 10 bases match TRBD2. CDR1 is DFQATT and CDR2 is SNEGSKA in the germline V gene (reference sequence). The CDR3 consists of 14 residues. V shed 0 bases and J 6 bases; nucleotides not matched to a gene: 2.

This clonotype was observed a handful of times. V and J are TRBV9 and TRBJ2-1, with TRBD2 matching over 10 bases. With V trimmed by 1 base and J by 10 bases, 17 bases remained unmatched. This CDR3 has 18 amino acids. Per the germline V gene, CDR1 is SGDLS and CDR2 is YYNGEE. As DNA, the CDR3 is TGTGCCAGCAGCGTACCGTCGGTGAACAGCGGGAGGGCCGGGGAGCAGTTCTTC. Amino acids: CASSVPSVNSGRAGEQFF.

In its sample, this clonotype was seen a few times. The chain couples TRBV18 to TRBJ2-2, with D possibly being TRBD2 (5 bases). CDR1 is KGHSH and CDR2 is LQKENI in the germline V gene. This CDR3 region has 11 residues. The V and J ends lost 6 bases and 13 bases respectively, with 12 bases between them. CDR3 in DNA: TGTGCCAGCTCCAAGCGGCAAGTGCTGTTTTTT. It codes for CASSKRQVLFF.

The rearrangement joins TRBV2 to TRBJ2-2; TRBD2 matches 13 bases. The junction had 8 bases not matched to a gene; V was cut back by 5 bases and J by 2 bases. Germline loops: CDR1 SNHLY, CDR2 FYNNEI. The CDR3 extends over 18 amino acids. CDR3: CASSPQTSGRPNTGELFF. For the CDR3, the DNA is TGTGCCAGCAGTCCGCAGACTAGCGGGAGGCCCAACACCGGGGAGCTGTTTTTT.

The rearrangement joins TRBV19 to TRBJ2-1; 10 positions agree with TRBD2. Losses at the gene ends were 8 bases for V and 1 base for J; bases not matched to a gene: 14. Germline lookup yields CDR1 LNHDA and CDR2 SQIVND (reference sequence). The length of the CDR3 is 18 residues. The CDR3 coding sequence is TGTGCCAGTGGCCCTGGGGCTTGGACTAGCGGTTCCTACAATGAGCAGTTCTTC. Its protein product is CASGPGAWTSGSYNEQFF.

The table lists this clonotype with a few counts. V usage is TRBV4-2 and J usage is TRBJ2-2; a possible D gene is TRBD2 (5 bases). CDR1 LGHNA and CDR2 YNFKEQ come from the germline V gene. This CDR3 is 17 amino acids long. V dropped 0 bases and J dropped 14 bases, with 25 bases sitting between them. The DNA of the CDR3 is TGTGCCAGCAGCCAAGATCAGTCGAGGAGGAGCGACACTGACCTGTTTTTT. It is translated as CASSQDQSRRSDTDLFF.

This clonotype was seen ten or more times. This rearrangement joins TRBV5-1 to TRBJ2-2, with D tentatively TRBD2 (6 bases). V was pared by 3 bases and J by 5 bases, with 14 bases between. Germline CDR1 SGHRS, CDR2 YFSETQ. This CDR3 is built from 15 residues. The chain's CDR3 is CASSSSGSLTGELFF. The CDR3 DNA reads as TGCGCCAGCAGCTCGTCCGGGAGTCTTACCGGGGAGCTGTTTTTT.

The rearrangement links TRBV20-1 to TRBJ1-2; no clear D. V lost 7 bases to trimming and J lost 4 bases, with 10 bases between them. CDR1 is DFQATT and CDR2 is SNEGSKA in the germline V gene (reference sequence). The CDR3 has 11 residues. This CDR3 reads CSVSDIYGYTF. Written as DNA, the CDR3 is TGCAGTGTGTCGGATATCTATGGCTACACCTTC.

This clonotype came up many times. The rearrangement links TRBV20-1 to TRBJ2-1; 7 bases align to TRBD2. The germline V gene has CDR1 DFQATT and CDR2 SNEGSKA (reference sequence). This CDR3 region has 11 residues. Germline trimming cut 3 bases from V and 8 bases from J; bases unmatched to any gene: 1. CDR3 DNA sequence: TGCAGTGCTAGCCGGGGGGATGAGCAGTTCTTC. Translation: CSASRGDEQFF.

This chain links TRBV4-2 with TRBJ2-4; D is possibly TRBD1 (6 bases). Germline-derived CDR1 and CDR2 are LGHNA and YNFKEQ. The CDR3 runs to 19 residues. V was cut by 0 bases and J by 7 bases, with 25 bases left in between. Written as DNA, the CDR3 is TGTGCCAGCAGCCAAGAGAGGGAAACACTTACAGGGCCTCAGAACATTCAGTACTTC. Encoded protein: CASSQERETLTGPQNIQYF.